This T cell receptor beta chain was sequenced in a study of T cell responses to AZD1222 COVID-19 vaccine. The repertoire was sequenced with immunoSEQ multiplex PCR; TCRdb's copy has only in-frame clones and lacks some. The table records some 180,000 clones, just over 90% of them present only once. The origin of this receptor is an adult who received the AZD1222 COVID-19 vaccine. Specimen: peripheral blood, collected 28 days after the second AZD1222 dose.

This chain's CDR3 is CASSNDPLTSSSTQYF. In DNA form, the CDR3 reads TGTGCCAGTAGTAACGACCCCCTGACTAGCTCAAGTACGCAGTATTTT. This chain links TRBV19 with TRBJ2-3; 7 nucleotides line up with TRBD2. The CDR3 contains 16 residues. V lost 4 bases, J lost 8 bases, and 15 bases stayed unmatched. CDR1 and CDR2 from the germline V gene are LNHDA and SQIVND (reference sequence).